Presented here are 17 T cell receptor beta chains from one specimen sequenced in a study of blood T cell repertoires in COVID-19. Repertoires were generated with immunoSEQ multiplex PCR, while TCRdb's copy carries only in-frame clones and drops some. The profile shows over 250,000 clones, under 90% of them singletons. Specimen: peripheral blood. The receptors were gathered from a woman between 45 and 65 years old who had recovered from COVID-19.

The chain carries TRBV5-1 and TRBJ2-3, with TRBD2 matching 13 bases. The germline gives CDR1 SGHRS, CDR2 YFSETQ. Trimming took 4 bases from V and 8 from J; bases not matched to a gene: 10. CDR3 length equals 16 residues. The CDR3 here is CASSPQLAGGPGTQYF. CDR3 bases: TGCGCCAGCAGCCCCCAACTAGCGGGAGGGCCCGGTACGCAGTATTTT. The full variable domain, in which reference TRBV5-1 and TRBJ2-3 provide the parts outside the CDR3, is KAGVTQTPRYLIKTRGQQVTLSCSPISGHRSVSWYQQTPGQGLQFLFEYFSETQRNKGNFPGRFSGRQFSNSRSEMNVSTLELGDSALYLCASSPQLAGGPGTQYFGPGTRLTVL.

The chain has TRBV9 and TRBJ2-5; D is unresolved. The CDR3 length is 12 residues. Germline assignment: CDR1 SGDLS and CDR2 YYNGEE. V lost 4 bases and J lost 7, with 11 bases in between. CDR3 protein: CASSPPSGTQYF. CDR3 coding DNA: TGTGCCAGCAGCCCTCCTTCGGGGACCCAGTACTTC.

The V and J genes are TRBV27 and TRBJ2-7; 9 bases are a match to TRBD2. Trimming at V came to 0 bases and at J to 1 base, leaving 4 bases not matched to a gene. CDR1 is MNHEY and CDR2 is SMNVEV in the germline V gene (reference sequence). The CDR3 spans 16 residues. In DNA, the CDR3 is TGTGCCAGCAGTTTATCGAGCGGGGGGTCTTCCTACGAGCAGTACTTC. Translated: CASSLSSGGSSYEQYF.

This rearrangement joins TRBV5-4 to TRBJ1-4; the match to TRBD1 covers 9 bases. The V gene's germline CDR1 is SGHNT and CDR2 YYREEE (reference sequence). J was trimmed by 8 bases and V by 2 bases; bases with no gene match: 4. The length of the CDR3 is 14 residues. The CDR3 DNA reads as TGTGCCAGCAGCTTACAGGGGGCGGGCGAAAAACTGTTTTTT. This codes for CASSLQGAGEKLFF.

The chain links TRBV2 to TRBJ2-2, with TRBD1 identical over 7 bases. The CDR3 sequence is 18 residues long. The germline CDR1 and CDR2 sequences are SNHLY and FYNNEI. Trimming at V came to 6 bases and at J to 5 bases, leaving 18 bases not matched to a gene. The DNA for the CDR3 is TGTGCCAGCAGCTCAACGGGACAGAGGGCGGGTTGGACCGGGGAGCTGTTTTTT. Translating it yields CASSSTGQRAGWTGELFF.

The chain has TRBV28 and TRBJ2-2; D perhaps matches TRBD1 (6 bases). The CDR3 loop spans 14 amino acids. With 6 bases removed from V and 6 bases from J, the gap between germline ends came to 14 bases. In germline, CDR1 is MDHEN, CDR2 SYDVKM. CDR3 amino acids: CASRYRVQAGELFF. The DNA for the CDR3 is TGTGCCAGCAGATACAGGGTGCAGGCCGGGGAGCTGTTTTTT. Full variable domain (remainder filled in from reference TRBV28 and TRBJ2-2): DVKVTQSSRYLVKRTGEKVFLECVQDMDHENMFWYRQDPGLGLRLIYFSYDVKMKEKGDIPEGYSVSREKKERFSLILESASTNQTSMYLCASRYRVQAGELFFGEGSRLTVL.

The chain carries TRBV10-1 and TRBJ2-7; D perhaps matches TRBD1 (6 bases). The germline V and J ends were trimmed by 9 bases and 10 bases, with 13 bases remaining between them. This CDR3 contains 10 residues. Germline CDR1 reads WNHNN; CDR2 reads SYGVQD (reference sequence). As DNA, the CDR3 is TGCGCCAGATACAGGGACCGCCAGTACTTC. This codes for CARYRDRQYF.

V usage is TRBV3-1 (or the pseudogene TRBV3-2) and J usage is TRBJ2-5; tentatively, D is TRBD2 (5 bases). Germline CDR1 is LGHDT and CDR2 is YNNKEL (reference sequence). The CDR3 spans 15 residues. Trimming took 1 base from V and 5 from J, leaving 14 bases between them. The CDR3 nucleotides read TGTGCCAGCAGCCAAGCCCGGGGAGTGGGGGAGACCCAGTACTTC. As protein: CASSQARGVGETQYF.

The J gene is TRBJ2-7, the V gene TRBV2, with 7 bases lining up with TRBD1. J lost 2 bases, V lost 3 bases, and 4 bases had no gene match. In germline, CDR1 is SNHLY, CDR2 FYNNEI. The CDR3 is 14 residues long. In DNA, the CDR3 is TGTGCCAGCAGTGAGGACAGGTCTACCTACGAGCAGTACTTC. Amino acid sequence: CASSEDRSTYEQYF.

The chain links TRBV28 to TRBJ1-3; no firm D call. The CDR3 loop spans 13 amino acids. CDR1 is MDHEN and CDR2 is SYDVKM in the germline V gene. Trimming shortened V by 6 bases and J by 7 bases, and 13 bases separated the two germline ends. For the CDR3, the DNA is TGTGCCAGCAGACTCGCCCCCCCCAACACCATATATTTT. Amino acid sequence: CASRLAPPNTIYF.

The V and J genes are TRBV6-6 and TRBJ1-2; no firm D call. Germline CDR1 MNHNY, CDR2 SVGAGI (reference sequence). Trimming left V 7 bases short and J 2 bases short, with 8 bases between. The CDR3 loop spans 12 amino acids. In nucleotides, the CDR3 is TGTGCCAGCATTGGGCAGAACTATGGCTACACCTTC. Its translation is CASIGQNYGYTF.

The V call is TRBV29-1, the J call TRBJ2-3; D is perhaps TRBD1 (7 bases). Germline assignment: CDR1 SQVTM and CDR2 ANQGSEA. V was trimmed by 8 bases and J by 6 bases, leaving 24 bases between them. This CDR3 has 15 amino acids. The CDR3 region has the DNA TGCAGCTATACTAGAGGAGGGGGCGTAGGGGATACGCAGTATTTT. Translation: CSYTRGGGVGDTQYF.

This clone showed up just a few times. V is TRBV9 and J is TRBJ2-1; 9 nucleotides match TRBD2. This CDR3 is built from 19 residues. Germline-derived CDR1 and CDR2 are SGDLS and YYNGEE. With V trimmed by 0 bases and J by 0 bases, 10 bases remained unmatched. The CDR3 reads CASSVAPRGGGSSYNEQFF. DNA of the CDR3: TGTGCCAGCAGCGTAGCCCCTCGCGGGGGGGGAAGCTCCTACAATGAGCAGTTCTTC. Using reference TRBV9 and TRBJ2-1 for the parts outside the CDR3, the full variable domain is DSGVTQTPKHLITATGQRVTLRCSPRSGDLSVYWYQQSLDQGLQFLIQYYNGEERAKGNILERFSAQQFPDLHSELNLSSLELGDSALYFCASSVAPRGGGSSYNEQFFGPGTRLTVL.

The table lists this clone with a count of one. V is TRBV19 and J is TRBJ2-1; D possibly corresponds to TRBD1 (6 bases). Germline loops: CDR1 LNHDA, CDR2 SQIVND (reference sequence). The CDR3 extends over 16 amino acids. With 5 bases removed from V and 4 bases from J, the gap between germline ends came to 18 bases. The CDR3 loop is CASSFPQGPSYNEQFF. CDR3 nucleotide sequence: TGTGCCAGTAGTTTTCCGCAGGGGCCAAGTTACAATGAGCAGTTCTTC.

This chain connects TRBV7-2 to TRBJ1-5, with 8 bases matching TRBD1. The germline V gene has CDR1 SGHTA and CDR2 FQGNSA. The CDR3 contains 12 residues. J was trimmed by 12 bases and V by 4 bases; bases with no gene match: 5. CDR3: CASSSQQGVQHF. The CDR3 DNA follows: TGTGCCAGCAGCTCTCAACAGGGGGTCCAGCATTTT. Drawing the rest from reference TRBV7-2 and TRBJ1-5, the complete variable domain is GAGVSQSPSNKVTEKGKDVELRCDPISGHTALYWYRQSLGQGLEFLIYFQGNSAPDKSGLPSDRFSAERTGGSVSTLTIQRTQQEDSAVYLCASSSQQGVQHFGDGTRLSIL.

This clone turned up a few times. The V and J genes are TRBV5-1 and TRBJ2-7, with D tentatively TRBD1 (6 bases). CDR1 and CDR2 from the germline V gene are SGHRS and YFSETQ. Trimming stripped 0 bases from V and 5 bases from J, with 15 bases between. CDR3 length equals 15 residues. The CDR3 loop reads CASSLATQGGHEQYF. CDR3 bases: TGCGCCAGCAGCTTGGCTACACAGGGTGGCCACGAGCAGTACTTC. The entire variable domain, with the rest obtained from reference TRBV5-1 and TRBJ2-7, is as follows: KAGVTQTPRYLIKTRGQQVTLSCSPISGHRSVSWYQQTPGQGLQFLFEYFSETQRNKGNFPGRFSGRQFSNSRSEMNVSTLELGDSALYLCASSLATQGGHEQYFGPGTRLTVT.

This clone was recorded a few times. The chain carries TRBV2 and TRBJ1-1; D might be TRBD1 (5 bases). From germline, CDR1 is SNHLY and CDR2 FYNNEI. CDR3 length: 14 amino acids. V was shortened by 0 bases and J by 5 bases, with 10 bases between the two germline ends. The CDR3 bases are TGTGCCAGCAGTGAAGCGGGGCGGGGTACTGAAGCTTTCTTT. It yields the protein CASSEAGRGTEAFF.